Listed below are T cell receptor beta chains from one sample, sequenced in a study of blood T cell repertoires in COVID-19. Sequencing used immunoSEQ multiplex PCR; TCRdb keeps in-frame clones, though not all of them. The sample comprises 200,000 to 250,000 clones, approximately 83% of which are singletons, and approximately 4% rests with the top ten. Sequencing was performed on PBMCs or T cells enriched from blood (not recorded which). These receptors were obtained from a woman aged 40 to 50 who had been exposed to COVID-19. The CDR3 runs from the conserved cysteine through the conserved F or W. The order of the fields is J gene, CDR3 length, V gene, clone size, D gene, CDR3 protein, CDR3 DNA. The D gene is left open where the match is weak. Rows give clone size only sometimes, using once, few, many, or a class for an expanded clone.

j_gene: TRBJ2-6
len: 16
v_gene: TRBV5-1
abundance: .
d_gene: .
CDR3aa: CASQGDSSSGANVLTF
CDR3nt: TGCGCCAGTCAGGGGGACTCAAGCTCTGGGGCCAACGTCCTGACTTTC

j_gene: TRBJ2-3
len: 16
v_gene: TRBV27
abundance: .
d_gene: .
CDR3aa: CASSPPRHSPTDTQYF
CDR3nt: TGTGCCAGCAGCCCTCCCCGCCACAGCCCAACAGATACGCAGTATTTT

j_gene: TRBJ1-5
len: 13
v_gene: TRBV2
abundance: .
d_gene: .
CDR3aa: CASRLVSNQPQHF
CDR3nt: TGTGCCAGCCGTTTAGTGAGCAATCAGCCCCAGCATTTT

j_gene: TRBJ2-3
len: 14
v_gene: TRBV10-3
abundance: .
d_gene: .
CDR3aa: CAISDGADTDTQYF
CDR3nt: TGTGCCATCAGTGACGGAGCGGACACAGATACGCAGTATTTT

j_gene: TRBJ1-2
len: 15
v_gene: TRBV9
abundance: .
d_gene: .
CDR3aa: CASSVADTIVYGYTF
CDR3nt: TGTGCCAGCAGCGTAGCTGACACCATTGTCTATGGCTACACCTTC

j_gene: TRBJ2-4
len: 16
v_gene: TRBV6-5
abundance: .
d_gene: .
CDR3aa: CASSYQSRLAKNIQYF
CDR3nt: TGTGCCAGCAGTTATCAGTCCCGACTAGCCAAAAACATTCAGTACTTC

j_gene: TRBJ1-1
len: 16
v_gene: TRBV12-5
abundance: .
d_gene: .
CDR3aa: CASGLVYDVTKTEAFF
CDR3nt: TGTGCTAGTGGTTTGGTATATGATGTGACTAAGACTGAAGCTTTCTTT

j_gene: TRBJ1-4
len: 14
v_gene: TRBV3-1/TRBV3-2
abundance: .
d_gene: .
CDR3aa: CASSPGPRGEKLFF
CDR3nt: TGTGCCAGCAGCCCAGGACCCAGGGGTGAAAAACTGTTTTTT

j_gene: TRBJ2-2
len: 12
v_gene: TRBV7-9
abundance: .
d_gene: .
CDR3aa: CASSFSGGELFF
CDR3nt: TGTGCCAGCAGCTTTTCGGGCGGGGAGCTGTTTTTT

j_gene: TRBJ1-5
len: 14
v_gene: TRBV2
abundance: .
d_gene: .
CDR3aa: CASRGTGSRQPQHF
CDR3nt: TGTGCCAGCAGGGGAACAGGGTCCCGGCAGCCCCAGCATTTT

j_gene: TRBJ1-1
len: 16
v_gene: TRBV3-1/TRBV3-2
abundance: .
d_gene: TRBD1
CDR3aa: CASSHSVVRGHYEAFF
CDR3nt: TGTGCCAGCAGCCACTCAGTTGTAAGGGGGCACTATGAAGCTTTCTTT

j_gene: TRBJ2-1
len: 15
v_gene: TRBV5-1
abundance: .
d_gene: .
CDR3aa: CASSLVEGSYNEQFF
CDR3nt: TGCGCCAGCAGCTTGGTGGAGGGGTCCTACAATGAGCAGTTCTTC

j_gene: TRBJ1-3
len: 13
v_gene: TRBV4-1
abundance: .
d_gene: .
CDR3aa: CASSQNSPGLFYF
CDR3nt: TGCGCCAGCAGCCAAAATTCACCGGGACTGTTTTATTTT

j_gene: TRBJ1-1
len: 11
v_gene: TRBV27
abundance: .
d_gene: .
CDR3aa: CASSHRGEAFF
CDR3nt: TGTGCCAGCAGTCACCGGGGTGAAGCTTTCTTT

j_gene: TRBJ1-5
len: 13
v_gene: TRBV28
abundance: .
d_gene: .
CDR3aa: CASSGGGHQPQHF
CDR3nt: TGTGCCAGCAGTGGCGGGGGGCATCAGCCCCAGCATTTT

j_gene: TRBJ1-2
len: 13
v_gene: TRBV3-1/TRBV3-2
abundance: .
d_gene: .
CDR3aa: CASSSQGSRGYTF
CDR3nt: TGTGCCAGCAGCTCACAAGGGAGCCGAGGCTACACCTTC

j_gene: TRBJ2-3
len: 14
v_gene: TRBV4-3
abundance: .
d_gene: TRBD2
CDR3aa: CASSLREGSDTQYF
CDR3nt: TGCGCCAGCAGCCTCAGGGAGGGGTCAGATACGCAGTATTTT

j_gene: TRBJ2-6
len: 19
v_gene: TRBV19
abundance: .
d_gene: .
CDR3aa: CASSIPRDRSTSGANVLTF
CDR3nt: TGTGCCAGTAGTATACCCAGAGACAGGTCTACCTCTGGGGCCAACGTCCTGACTTTC

j_gene: TRBJ1-2
len: 12
v_gene: TRBV2
abundance: .
d_gene: .
CDR3aa: CASRPGQMGYTF
CDR3nt: TGTGCCAGCAGACCTGGACAAATGGGCTACACCTTC

j_gene: TRBJ1-1
len: 16
v_gene: TRBV7-9
abundance: .
d_gene: TRBD1
CDR3aa: CASSLNQGTGNTEAFF
CDR3nt: TGTGCCAGCAGCTTAAACCAGGGGACAGGGAACACTGAAGCTTTCTTT

j_gene: TRBJ1-1
len: 11
v_gene: TRBV19
abundance: .
d_gene: .
CDR3aa: CASQGLTEAFF
CDR3nt: TGTGCCAGCCAGGGTCTCACTGAAGCTTTCTTT

j_gene: TRBJ2-2
len: 15
v_gene: TRBV7-8
abundance: .
d_gene: TRBD1
CDR3aa: CASSLSTGRTGELFF
CDR3nt: TGTGCCAGCAGCTTATCGACAGGGCGAACCGGGGAGCTGTTTTTT

j_gene: TRBJ2-7
len: 14
v_gene: TRBV11-2
abundance: few
d_gene: .
CDR3aa: CASSWASIRGEQYF
CDR3nt: TGTGCCAGCAGCTGGGCTAGCATTCGGGGAGAGCAGTACTTC

j_gene: TRBJ2-5
len: 15
v_gene: TRBV7-6
abundance: .
d_gene: TRBD2
CDR3aa: CASSQTSGGQETQYF
CDR3nt: TGTGCCAGCAGCCAAACTAGCGGGGGGCAAGAGACCCAGTACTTC

j_gene: TRBJ2-5
len: 16
v_gene: TRBV19
abundance: once
d_gene: TRBD1
CDR3aa: CASSMSGTASEETQYF
CDR3nt: TGTGCCAGTAGTATGTCCGGGACAGCCTCTGAAGAGACCCAGTACTTC

j_gene: TRBJ2-7
len: 15
v_gene: TRBV7-9
abundance: .
d_gene: TRBD1
CDR3aa: CASSSSTGDGYEQYF
CDR3nt: TGTGCCAGCAGCTCCTCGACAGGGGACGGCTACGAGCAGTACTTC

j_gene: TRBJ1-1
len: 11
v_gene: TRBV19
abundance: .
d_gene: TRBD1
CDR3aa: CASSRDRSGFF
CDR3nt: TGTGCCAGTAGTAGGGACAGGTCGGGTTTCTTT

j_gene: TRBJ2-7
len: 15
v_gene: TRBV19
abundance: .
d_gene: TRBD1
CDR3aa: CASSFWDRVGYEQYF
CDR3nt: TGTGCCAGTAGTTTCTGGGACAGAGTTGGCTACGAGCAGTACTTC

j_gene: TRBJ1-1
len: 14
v_gene: TRBV3-1/TRBV3-2
abundance: .
d_gene: TRBD1
CDR3aa: CASSGRQGGTEAFF
CDR3nt: TGTGCCAGCAGCGGACGACAGGGGGGCACTGAAGCTTTCTTT

j_gene: TRBJ1-2
len: 14
v_gene: TRBV19
abundance: few
d_gene: TRBD1
CDR3aa: CASRTTGVSYGYTF
CDR3nt: TGTGCCAGTAGGACAACAGGGGTTTCTTATGGCTACACCTTC

j_gene: TRBJ2-7
len: 13
v_gene: TRBV7-9
abundance: .
d_gene: TRBD1
CDR3aa: CASSFGQGYEQYF
CDR3nt: TGTGCCAGCAGCTTTGGACAGGGCTACGAGCAGTACTTC

j_gene: TRBJ1-2
len: 15
v_gene: TRBV19
abundance: .
d_gene: .
CDR3aa: CASSTPRRGGYGYTF
CDR3nt: TGTGCCAGTAGTACGCCGCGAAGGGGAGGCTATGGCTACACCTTC

j_gene: TRBJ1-6
len: 15
v_gene: TRBV28
abundance: .
d_gene: TRBD1
CDR3aa: CASSTTGQGNSPLHF
CDR3nt: TGTGCCAGCAGCACTACGGGACAGGGTAATTCACCCCTCCACTTT

j_gene: TRBJ2-7
len: 15
v_gene: TRBV25-1
abundance: few
d_gene: TRBD1
CDR3aa: CASSGGQGSSYEQYF
CDR3nt: TGTGCCAGCAGTGGGGGACAGGGTAGCTCCTACGAGCAGTACTTC

j_gene: TRBJ2-1
len: 16
v_gene: TRBV7-3
abundance: .
d_gene: .
CDR3aa: CASSPNPGRRYNEQFF
CDR3nt: TGTGCCAGCAGCCCCAACCCAGGGAGGAGGTACAATGAGCAGTTCTTC

j_gene: TRBJ1-5
len: 16
v_gene: TRBV2
abundance: .
d_gene: .
CDR3aa: CASTLSRGGSNQPQHF
CDR3nt: TGTGCCAGCACCCTGTCGCGGGGAGGGAGCAATCAGCCCCAGCATTTT

j_gene: TRBJ1-3
len: 15
v_gene: TRBV18
abundance: .
d_gene: .
CDR3aa: CASSPKGRAGNTIYF
CDR3nt: TGTGCCAGCTCACCAAAGGGCAGGGCTGGAAACACCATATATTTT

j_gene: TRBJ1-2
len: 13
v_gene: TRBV5-4
abundance: .
d_gene: TRBD1
CDR3aa: CAIGTGGSYGYTF
CDR3nt: TGTGCCATTGGGACAGGGGGCTCCTATGGCTACACCTTC

j_gene: TRBJ1-2
len: 15
v_gene: TRBV28
abundance: .
d_gene: .
CDR3aa: CASSRGNGWDYGYTF
CDR3nt: TGTGCCAGCAGCAGAGGGAACGGATGGGACTATGGCTACACCTTC

j_gene: TRBJ1-1
len: 16
v_gene: TRBV9
abundance: .
d_gene: .
CDR3aa: CASSPHLVREGVEAFF
CDR3nt: TGTGCCAGCAGCCCCCACCTCGTCCGGGAGGGGGTTGAAGCTTTCTTT

j_gene: TRBJ1-5
len: 16
v_gene: TRBV5-6
abundance: many
d_gene: .
CDR3aa: CASSLWAAVDNQPQHF
CDR3nt: TGTGCCAGCAGCTTGTGGGCCGCCGTGGACAATCAGCCCCAGCATTTT

j_gene: TRBJ2-2
len: 15
v_gene: TRBV19
abundance: .
d_gene: TRBD1
CDR3aa: CASSTGQGATGELFF
CDR3nt: TGTGCCAGTAGCACCGGACAGGGGGCCACCGGGGAGCTGTTTTTT

j_gene: TRBJ1-4
len: 14
v_gene: TRBV7-2
abundance: .
d_gene: .
CDR3aa: CASSLGRRNEKLFF
CDR3nt: TGTGCCAGCAGCTTAGGCCGGAGGAATGAAAAACTGTTTTTT

j_gene: TRBJ2-1
len: 16
v_gene: TRBV7-3
abundance: .
d_gene: TRBD2
CDR3aa: CASSLTSGGLYNEQFF
CDR3nt: TGTGCCAGCAGCCTAACCAGCGGGGGGCTGTACAATGAGCAGTTCTTC

j_gene: TRBJ2-3
len: 14
v_gene: TRBV19
abundance: .
d_gene: TRBD2
CDR3aa: CASSPRLAGGRQYF
CDR3nt: TGTGCCAGTAGTCCCCGACTAGCGGGGGGCCGACAGTATTTT

j_gene: TRBJ2-2
len: 17
v_gene: TRBV28
abundance: .
d_gene: TRBD1
CDR3aa: CASSPLGQGPNTGELFF
CDR3nt: TGTGCCAGCAGTCCACTAGGACAGGGCCCAAACACCGGGGAGCTGTTTTTT

j_gene: TRBJ1-2
len: 13
v_gene: TRBV23-1
abundance: .
d_gene: .
CDR3aa: CASSQIPRGGHTF
CDR3nt: TGCGCCAGCAGTCAAATCCCGAGGGGAGGACACACCTTC

j_gene: TRBJ1-1
len: 15
v_gene: TRBV5-1
abundance: .
d_gene: TRBD1
CDR3aa: CASSRGQDMNTEAFF
CDR3nt: TGCGCCAGCTCCAGGGGACAGGACATGAACACTGAAGCTTTCTTT

j_gene: TRBJ1-1
len: 15
v_gene: TRBV15
abundance: .
d_gene: .
CDR3aa: CATSRDSGVGTEAFF
CDR3nt: TGTGCCACCAGCAGAGATTCCGGGGTGGGCACTGAAGCTTTCTTT

j_gene: TRBJ1-4
len: 13
v_gene: TRBV6-5
abundance: .
d_gene: TRBD1
CDR3aa: CASSSDRGGKLFF
CDR3nt: TGTGCCAGCAGCTCGGACAGGGGGGGAAAACTGTTTTTT

j_gene: TRBJ2-5
len: 15
v_gene: TRBV4-3
abundance: .
d_gene: .
CDR3aa: CASSQDLSKQETQYF
CDR3nt: TGCGCCAGCAGCCAAGATTTGAGTAAACAAGAGACCCAGTACTTC

j_gene: TRBJ1-5
len: 15
v_gene: TRBV19
abundance: .
d_gene: .
CDR3aa: CASSIGQAPNQPQHF
CDR3nt: TGTGCCAGTAGTATAGGACAGGCCCCCAATCAGCCCCAGCATTTT

j_gene: TRBJ1-2
len: 15
v_gene: TRBV5-5
abundance: .
d_gene: TRBD1
CDR3aa: CASSLEGGTGYGYTF
CDR3nt: TGTGCCAGCAGCTTGGAAGGGGGGACAGGGTATGGCTACACCTTC

j_gene: TRBJ2-1
len: 16
v_gene: TRBV18
abundance: .
d_gene: TRBD2
CDR3aa: CASSPNLAGGQYEQFF
CDR3nt: TGTGCCAGCTCGCCCAATCTAGCGGGGGGGCAATATGAGCAGTTCTTC

j_gene: TRBJ2-7
len: 15
v_gene: TRBV11-2
abundance: .
d_gene: TRBD1
CDR3aa: CASSPTGTGGYEQYF
CDR3nt: TGTGCCAGCAGCCCAACCGGGACAGGGGGCTACGAGCAGTACTTC